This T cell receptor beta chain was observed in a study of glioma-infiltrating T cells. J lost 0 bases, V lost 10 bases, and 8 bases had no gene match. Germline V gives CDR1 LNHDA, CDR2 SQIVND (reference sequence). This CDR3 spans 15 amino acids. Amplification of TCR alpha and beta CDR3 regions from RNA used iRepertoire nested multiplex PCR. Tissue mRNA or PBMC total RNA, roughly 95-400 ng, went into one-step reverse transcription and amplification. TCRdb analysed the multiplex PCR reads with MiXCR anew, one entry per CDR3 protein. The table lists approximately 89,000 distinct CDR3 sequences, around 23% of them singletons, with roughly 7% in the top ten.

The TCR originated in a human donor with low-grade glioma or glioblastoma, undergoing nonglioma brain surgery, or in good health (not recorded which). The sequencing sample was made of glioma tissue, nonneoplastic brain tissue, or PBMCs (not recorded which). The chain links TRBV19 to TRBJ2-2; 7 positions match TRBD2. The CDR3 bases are TGTGCCACTGTCAAGCGGGGTCCGAACACCGGGGAGCTGTTTTTT. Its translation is CATVKRGPNTGELFF. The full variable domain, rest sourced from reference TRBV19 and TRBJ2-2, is DGGITQSPKYLFRKEGQNVTLSCEQNLNHDAMYWYRQDPGQGLRLIYYSQIVNDFQKGDIAEGYSVSREKKESFPLTVTSAQKNPTAFYLCATVKRGPNTGELFFGEGSRLTVL.